Listed here is a single T cell receptor (beta chain). Its antigen is unknown. The record originates from a study of CD8 T cells in Susac syndrome. Study findings and constraints: A relatively small number of individuals underwent TCR sequencing and HLA analysis.

The patients who served as multiple sclerosis controls were treatment-naive and had stable or active relapsing-remitting disease that fulfilled the revised McDonald criteria. The CDR3 is 13 residues long. Germline V gene data show CDR1 as MNHEY and CDR2 as SMNVEV (reference sequence). Trimming took off 3 bases at V and 3 bases at J, with 7 bases between the two ends. When the RNA was reverse transcribed, random hexamers were used with an input of 0.5 to 1 ug. TCRdb re-called the immunoSEQ multiplex PCR reads through MiXCR, storing one row per CDR3 protein. The sample comprises 160,000 or so distinct CDR3 sequences, 94% of which are singletons, and around 0.21% rests with the top ten.

The origin of this receptor is a human donor with multiple sclerosis. Input material: CD8+ T cells from PBMCs. V is TRBV27 and J is TRBJ2-3; D unclear. The CDR3 DNA reads TGTGCCAGCAGTTTGGTCGTTACAGATACGCAGTATTTT. Its protein is CASSLVVTDTQYF.